The 8 T cell receptor beta chains presented below share a single source sample, sequenced in a study of blood T cell repertoires in COVID-19 (dated by TCRdb to 2020 to 2021). Libraries were prepared through the immunoSEQ multiplex PCR assay. The clones in this table, taken by TCRdb from immuneACCESS, are in-frame only. Not every clone is retained; where verified, under half of the shortfall comes from an unresolved V gene, and the cause of the rest is unknown. This sample comprises some 230,000 clones, 80% to 90% of them detected only once. Approximately 2.1% of the sample belongs to the ten largest clones. Material: peripheral blood. All receptors come from a man aged 25 to 40 who had recovered from COVID-19.

This clone occurred a few times. The chain links TRBV19 to TRBJ1-1, with TRBD1 identical over 7 bases. Germline loops: CDR1 LNHDA, CDR2 SQIVND (reference sequence). This CDR3 is built from 15 residues. V gave up 3 bases and J gave up 2 bases; unmatched junction bases: 6. CDR3 sequence: CASSIQGGANTEAFF. The CDR3 DNA follows: TGTGCCAGTAGTATCCAGGGGGGCGCAAACACTGAAGCTTTCTTT. Filled out from reference TRBV19 and TRBJ1-1, the complete variable domain reads DGGITQSPKYLFRKEGQNVTLSCEQNLNHDAMYWYRQDPGQGLRLIYYSQIVNDFQKGDIAEGYSVSREKKESFPLTVTSAQKNPTAFYLCASSIQGGANTEAFFGQGTRLTVV.

This clone was detected only a few times. One end of the junction does not line up with germline, which may come from a read error. The chain employs TRBV30 and TRBJ1-1; no clear D gene. This CDR3 region has 10 residues. Germline-derived CDR1 and CDR2 are GTSNPN and SVGIG (reference sequence). CDR3 sequence reads: CPPLNTEAFF. In nucleotides, the CDR3 is TGCCCCCCCTTGAACACTGAAGCTTTCTTT.

The V and J genes are TRBV5-6 and TRBJ2-5; 9 bases fit TRBD2. Germline-derived CDR1 and CDR2 are SGHDT and YYEEEE. The CDR3 is 16 amino acids. The V segment lost 0 bases and the J segment 7 bases; nucleotides outside the gene matches: 10. CDR3 protein: CASSLAGSGGRGTQYF. The CDR3 DNA follows: TGTGCCAGCAGCTTGGCCGGGAGCGGGGGGCGAGGGACCCAGTACTTC.

The chain uses TRBV4-2 and TRBJ2-1; 10 nucleotides align to TRBD2. The germline gives CDR1 LGHNA, CDR2 YNFKEQ. J was trimmed by 6 bases and V by 3 bases; bases with no gene match: 8. There are 16 residues in the CDR3. The CDR3 nucleotides read TGTGCCAGCAGCCAGCGACTAGCGGGCGCCTCCAATGAGCAGTTCTTC. It translates to CASSQRLAGASNEQFF.

The chain links TRBV5-4 to TRBJ2-5, with D possibly TRBD1 on 5 matching bases. V gave up 4 bases and J gave up 1 base, with 11 bases separating them. This CDR3 contains 14 residues. CDR1 and CDR2 (germline): SGHNT, YYREEE (reference sequence). The CDR3 region is CASSAATAQETQYF. For the CDR3, the DNA is TGTGCCAGCAGCGCGGCGACAGCCCAAGAGACCCAGTACTTC.

Only one count was recorded for this clone. This chain connects TRBV7-9 to TRBJ1-2, with D maybe TRBD1 (5 bases). With 3 bases removed from V and 7 bases from J, the gap between germline ends came to 12 bases. The CDR3 loop spans 13 amino acids. Per the germline V gene, CDR1 is SEHNR and CDR2 is FQNEAQ (reference sequence). The chain's CDR3 is CASSLNGGGGYTF. The CDR3 coding sequence is TGTGCCAGCAGCTTGAACGGGGGTGGTGGCTACACCTTC. The whole variable domain, filled in from reference TRBV7-9 and TRBJ1-2, reads DTGVSQNPRHKITKRGQNVTFRCDPISEHNRLYWYRQTLGQGPEFLTYFQNEAQLEKSRLLSDRFSAERPKGSFSTLEIQRTEQGDSAMYLCASSLNGGGGYTFGSGTRLTVV.

V gene TRBV5-1 combines with J gene TRBJ1-1; perhaps TRBD1 as D (6 bases). Deletions cut 4 bases from V and 7 bases from J, with 17 bases between. This CDR3 is built from 14 residues. The germline V gene has CDR1 SGHRS and CDR2 YFSETQ. The CDR3 spells CASSPTQGSSEAFF. The CDR3 coding sequence is TGCGCCAGCAGCCCGACACAGGGTTCGAGTGAAGCTTTCTTT.

This chain connects TRBV7-9 to TRBJ2-7; perhaps TRBD2 as D (6 bases). Per the germline V gene, CDR1 is SEHNR and CDR2 is FQNEAQ (reference sequence). V lost 5 bases, J lost 2 bases, and 13 bases lay in between. The CDR3 is 14 residues long. CDR3 sequence: CASSPGTAPYEQYF. Here the CDR3 DNA reads TGTGCCAGCAGCCCAGGGACTGCCCCCTACGAGCAGTACTTC.